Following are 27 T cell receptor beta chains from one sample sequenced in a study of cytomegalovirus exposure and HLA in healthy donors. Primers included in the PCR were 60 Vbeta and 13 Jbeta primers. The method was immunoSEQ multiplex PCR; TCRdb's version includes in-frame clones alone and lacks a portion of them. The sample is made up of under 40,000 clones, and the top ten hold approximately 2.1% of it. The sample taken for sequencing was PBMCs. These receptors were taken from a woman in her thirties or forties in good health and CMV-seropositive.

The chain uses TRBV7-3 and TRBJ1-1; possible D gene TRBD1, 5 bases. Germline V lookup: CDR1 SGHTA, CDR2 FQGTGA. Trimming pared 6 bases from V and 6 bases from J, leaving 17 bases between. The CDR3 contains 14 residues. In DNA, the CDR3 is TGTGCCAGCAGTCAAGCGGGGCCCCAGGCTGAAGCTTTCTTT. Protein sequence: CASSQAGPQAEAFF.

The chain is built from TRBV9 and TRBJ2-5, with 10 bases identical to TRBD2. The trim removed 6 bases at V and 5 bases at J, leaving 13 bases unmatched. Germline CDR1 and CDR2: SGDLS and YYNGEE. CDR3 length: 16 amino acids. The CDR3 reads CASTTGLAEIGETQYF. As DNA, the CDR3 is TGTGCCAGCACGACCGGACTAGCGGAAATAGGGGAGACCCAGTACTTC. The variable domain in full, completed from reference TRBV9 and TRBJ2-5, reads DSGVTQTPKHLITATGQRVTLRCSPRSGDLSVYWYQQSLDQGLQFLIQYYNGEERAKGNILERFSAQQFPDLHSELNLSSLELGDSALYFCASTTGLAEIGETQYFGPGTRLLVL.

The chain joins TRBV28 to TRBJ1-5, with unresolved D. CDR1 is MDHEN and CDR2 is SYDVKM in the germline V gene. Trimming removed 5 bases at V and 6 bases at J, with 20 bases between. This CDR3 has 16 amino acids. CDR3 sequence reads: CASSRMTSVGSQPQHF. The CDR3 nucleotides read TGTGCCAGCAGTAGAATGACATCGGTGGGGAGTCAGCCCCAGCATTTT. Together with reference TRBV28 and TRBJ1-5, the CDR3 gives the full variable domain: DVKVTQSSRYLVKRTGEKVFLECVQDMDHENMFWYRQDPGLGLRLIYFSYDVKMKEKGDIPEGYSVSREKKERFSLILESASTNQTSMYLCASSRMTSVGSQPQHFGDGTRLSIL.

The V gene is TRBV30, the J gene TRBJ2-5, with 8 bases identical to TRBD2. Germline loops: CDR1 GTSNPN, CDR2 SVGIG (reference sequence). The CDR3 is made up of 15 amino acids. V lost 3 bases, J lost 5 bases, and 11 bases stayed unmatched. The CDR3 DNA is TGTGCCTGGAGACGGGGCGGGGGGTATTGGGAGACCCAGTACTTC. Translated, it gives CAWRRGGGYWETQYF.

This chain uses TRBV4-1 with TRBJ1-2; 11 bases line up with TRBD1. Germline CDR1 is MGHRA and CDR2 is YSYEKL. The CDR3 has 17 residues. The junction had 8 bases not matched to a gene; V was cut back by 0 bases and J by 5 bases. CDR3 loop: CASSQDPGTGGYYGYTF. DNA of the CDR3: TGCGCCAGCAGCCAAGATCCAGGGACAGGGGGTTATTATGGCTACACCTTC.

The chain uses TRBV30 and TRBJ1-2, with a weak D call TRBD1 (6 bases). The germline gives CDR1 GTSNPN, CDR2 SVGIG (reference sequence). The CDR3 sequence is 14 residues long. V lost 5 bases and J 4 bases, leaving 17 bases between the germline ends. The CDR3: CAWDIGGFGYGYTF. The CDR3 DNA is TGTGCCTGGGATATTGGGGGCTTTGGCTATGGCTACACCTTC.

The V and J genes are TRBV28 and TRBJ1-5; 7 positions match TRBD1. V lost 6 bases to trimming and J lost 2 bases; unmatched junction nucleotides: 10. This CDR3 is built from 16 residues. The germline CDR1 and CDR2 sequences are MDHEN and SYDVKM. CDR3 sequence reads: CASSPLEGGGNQPQHF. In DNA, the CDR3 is TGTGCCAGCAGCCCCCTAGAAGGGGGCGGCAATCAGCCCCAGCATTTT.

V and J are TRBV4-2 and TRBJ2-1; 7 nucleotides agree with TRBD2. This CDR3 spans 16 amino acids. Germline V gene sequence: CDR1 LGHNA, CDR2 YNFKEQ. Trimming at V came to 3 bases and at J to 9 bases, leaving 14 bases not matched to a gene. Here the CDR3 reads CASSQYPSGGSGEQFF. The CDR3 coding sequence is TGTGCCAGCAGCCAGTATCCGTCGGGAGGATCGGGTGAGCAGTTCTTC.

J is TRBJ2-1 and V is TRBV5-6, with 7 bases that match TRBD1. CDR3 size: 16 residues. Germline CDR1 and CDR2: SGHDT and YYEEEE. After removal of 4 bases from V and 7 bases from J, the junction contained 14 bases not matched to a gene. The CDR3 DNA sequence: TGTGCCAGCAGCCTCACAGGGACAGACTTAAGGAATGAGCAGTTCTTC. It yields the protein CASSLTGTDLRNEQFF.

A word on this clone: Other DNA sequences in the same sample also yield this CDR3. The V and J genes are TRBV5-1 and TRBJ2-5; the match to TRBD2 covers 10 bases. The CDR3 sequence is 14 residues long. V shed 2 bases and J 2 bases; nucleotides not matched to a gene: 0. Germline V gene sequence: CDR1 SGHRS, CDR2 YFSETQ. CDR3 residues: CASSLAGGQETQYF. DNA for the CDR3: TGCGCCAGCAGCTTAGCGGGGGGGCAAGAGACCCAGTACTTC.

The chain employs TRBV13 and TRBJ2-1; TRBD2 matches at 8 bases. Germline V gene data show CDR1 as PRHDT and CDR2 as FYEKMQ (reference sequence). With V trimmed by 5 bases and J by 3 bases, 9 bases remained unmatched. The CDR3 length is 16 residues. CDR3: CASSTSLAANYNEQFF. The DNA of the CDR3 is TGTGCCAGCAGCACATCACTAGCGGCGAACTACAATGAGCAGTTCTTC.

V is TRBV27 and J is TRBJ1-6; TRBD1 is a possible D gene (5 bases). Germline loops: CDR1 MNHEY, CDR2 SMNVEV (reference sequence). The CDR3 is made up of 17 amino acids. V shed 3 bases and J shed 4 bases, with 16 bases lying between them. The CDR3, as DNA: TGTGCCAGCAGTTTTTCCACAGGCGCCGCTTATAATTCACCCCTCCACTTT. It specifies CASSFSTGAAYNSPLHF.

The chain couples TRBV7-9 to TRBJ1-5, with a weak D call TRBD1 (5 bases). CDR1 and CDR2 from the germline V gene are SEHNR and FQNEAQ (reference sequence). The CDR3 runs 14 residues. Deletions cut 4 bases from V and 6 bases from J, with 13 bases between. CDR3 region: CASSSQGGGQPQHF. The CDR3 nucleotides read TGTGCCAGCAGCTCCCAGGGAGGAGGTCAGCCCCAGCATTTT.

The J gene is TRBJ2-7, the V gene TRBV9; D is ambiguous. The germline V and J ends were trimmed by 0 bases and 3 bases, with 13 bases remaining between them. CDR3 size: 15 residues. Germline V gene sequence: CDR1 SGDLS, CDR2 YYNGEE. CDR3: CASSVDQASLYEQYF. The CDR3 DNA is TGTGCCAGCAGCGTAGACCAGGCGTCCCTCTACGAGCAGTACTTC.

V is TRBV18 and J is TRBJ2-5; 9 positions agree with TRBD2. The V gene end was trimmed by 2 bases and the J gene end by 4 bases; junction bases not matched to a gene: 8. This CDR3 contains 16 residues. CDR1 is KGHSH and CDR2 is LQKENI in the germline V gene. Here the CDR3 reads CASSPSQRGAGETQYF. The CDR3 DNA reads TGTGCCAGCTCACCATCCCAGCGGGGGGCAGGAGAGACCCAGTACTTC. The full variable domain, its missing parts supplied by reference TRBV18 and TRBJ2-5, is NAGVMQNPRHLVRRRGQEARLRCSPMKGHSHVYWYRQLPEEGLKFMVYLQKENIIDESGMPKERFSAEFPKEGPSILRIQQVVRGDSAAYFCASSPSQRGAGETQYFGPGTRLLVL.

The CDR3 DNA reads TGCGCCAGCAGCTTGGACAGGGGCAACTATGGCTACACCTTC. It specifies CASSLDRGNYGYTF. The rearrangement links TRBV5-1 to TRBJ1-2; the match to TRBD1 covers 7 bases. V lost 0 bases to trimming and J lost 2 bases; unmatched junction nucleotides: 1. This CDR3 spans 14 amino acids. Germline V CDR1 and CDR2: SGHRS, YFSETQ.

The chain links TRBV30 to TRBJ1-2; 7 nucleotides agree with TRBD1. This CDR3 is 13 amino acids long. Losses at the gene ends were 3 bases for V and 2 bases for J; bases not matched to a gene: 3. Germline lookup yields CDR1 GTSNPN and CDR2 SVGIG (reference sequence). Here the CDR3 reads CAWSPGGNYGYTF. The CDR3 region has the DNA TGTGCCTGGAGCCCAGGGGGGAACTATGGCTACACCTTC.

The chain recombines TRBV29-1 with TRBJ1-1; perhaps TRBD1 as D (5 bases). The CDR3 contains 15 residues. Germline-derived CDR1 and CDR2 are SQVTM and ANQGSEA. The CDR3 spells CRSETVGVMRAEAFF. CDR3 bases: TGCAGATCTGAGACAGTCGGAGTGATGCGCGCTGAAGCTTTCTTT.

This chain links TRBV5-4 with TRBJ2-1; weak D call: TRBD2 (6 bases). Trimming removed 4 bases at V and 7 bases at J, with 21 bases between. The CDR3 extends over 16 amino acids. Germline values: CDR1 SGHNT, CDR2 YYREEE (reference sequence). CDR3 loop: CASSPKDGGARNEQFF. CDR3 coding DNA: TGTGCCAGCAGCCCGAAGGACGGGGGAGCGAGGAATGAGCAGTTCTTC.

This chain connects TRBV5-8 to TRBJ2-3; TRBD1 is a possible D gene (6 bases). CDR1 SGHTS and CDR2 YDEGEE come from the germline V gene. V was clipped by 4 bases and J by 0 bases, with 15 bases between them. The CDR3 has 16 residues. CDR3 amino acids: CASSPLGGPSTDTQYF. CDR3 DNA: TGTGCCAGCAGCCCGCTAGGGGGACCTAGCACAGATACGCAGTATTTT.

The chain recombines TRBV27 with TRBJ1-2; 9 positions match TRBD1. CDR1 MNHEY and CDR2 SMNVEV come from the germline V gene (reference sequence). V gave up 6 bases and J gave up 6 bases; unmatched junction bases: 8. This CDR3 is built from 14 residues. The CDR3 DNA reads TGTGCCAGCAGCCCACAGGGGGCGCTCAATGGCTACACCTTC. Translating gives CASSPQGALNGYTF.

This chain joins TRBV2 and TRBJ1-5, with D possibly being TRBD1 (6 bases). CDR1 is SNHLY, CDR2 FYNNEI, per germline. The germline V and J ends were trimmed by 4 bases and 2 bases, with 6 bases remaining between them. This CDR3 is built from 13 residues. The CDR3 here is CASSGQGNQPQHF. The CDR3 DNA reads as TGTGCCAGCAGTGGACAGGGCAATCAGCCCCAGCATTTT.

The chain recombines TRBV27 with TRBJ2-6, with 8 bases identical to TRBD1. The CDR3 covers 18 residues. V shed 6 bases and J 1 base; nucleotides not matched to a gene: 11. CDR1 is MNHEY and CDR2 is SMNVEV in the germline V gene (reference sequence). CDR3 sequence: CASRRTGGFISGANVLTF. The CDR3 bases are TGTGCCAGCAGGAGAACAGGGGGATTTATTTCTGGGGCCAACGTCCTGACTTTC.

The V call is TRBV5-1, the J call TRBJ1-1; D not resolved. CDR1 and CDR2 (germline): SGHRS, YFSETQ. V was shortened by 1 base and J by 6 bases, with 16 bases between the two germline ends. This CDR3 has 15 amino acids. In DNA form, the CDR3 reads TGCGCCAGCAGCTTGTTAGGAAGAATGGGCCCTGAAGCTTTCTTT. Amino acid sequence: CASSLLGRMGPEAFF.

The CDR3 region has the DNA TGTGCCACCACCACCCCGGACAGAGTTACCGGGGAGCTGTTTTTT. Amino acid sequence: CATTTPDRVTGELFF. This chain joins TRBV27 and TRBJ2-2; D is perhaps TRBD1 (6 bases). The CDR3 is 15 amino acids. Trimming shortened V by 10 bases and J by 5 bases, and 20 bases separated the two germline ends. Germline assignment: CDR1 MNHEY and CDR2 SMNVEV (reference sequence).

CDR3 region: CASSQDRTGLYGYTF. CDR3 bases: TGCGCCAGCAGCCAAGATCGGACAGGACTCTATGGCTACACCTTC. The chain carries TRBV4-3 and TRBJ1-2; 7 nucleotides match TRBD1. Germline trimming cut 0 bases from V and 4 bases from J; bases unmatched to any gene: 5. CDR1 is LGHNA, CDR2 YSLEER, per germline. The CDR3 loop spans 15 amino acids.

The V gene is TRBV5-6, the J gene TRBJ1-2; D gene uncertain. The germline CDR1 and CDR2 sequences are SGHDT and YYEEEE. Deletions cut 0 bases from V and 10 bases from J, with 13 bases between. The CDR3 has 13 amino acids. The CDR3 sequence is CASSLVGQAFYTF. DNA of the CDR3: TGTGCCAGCAGCTTGGTAGGTCAGGCTTTCTACACCTTC.